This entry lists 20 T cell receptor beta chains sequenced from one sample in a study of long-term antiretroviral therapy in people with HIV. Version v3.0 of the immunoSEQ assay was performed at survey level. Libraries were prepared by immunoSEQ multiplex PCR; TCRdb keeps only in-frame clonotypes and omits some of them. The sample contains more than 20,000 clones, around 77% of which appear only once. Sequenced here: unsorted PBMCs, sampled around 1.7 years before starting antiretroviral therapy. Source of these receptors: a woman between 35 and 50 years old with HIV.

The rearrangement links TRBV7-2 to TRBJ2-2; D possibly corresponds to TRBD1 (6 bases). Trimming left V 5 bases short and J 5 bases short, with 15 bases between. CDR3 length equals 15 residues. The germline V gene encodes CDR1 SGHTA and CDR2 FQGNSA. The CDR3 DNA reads TGTGCCAGCAGCCTCCGTACAGGGCGGACCGGGGAGCTGTTTTTT. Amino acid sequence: CASSLRTGRTGELFF.

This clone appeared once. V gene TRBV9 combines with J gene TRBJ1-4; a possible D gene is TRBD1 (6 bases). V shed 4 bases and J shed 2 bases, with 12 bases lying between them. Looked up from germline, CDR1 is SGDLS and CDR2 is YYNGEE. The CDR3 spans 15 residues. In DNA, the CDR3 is TGTGCCAGCAGCCCAGGGGTAGTGACTAATGAAAAACTGTTTTTT. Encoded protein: CASSPGVVTNEKLFF.

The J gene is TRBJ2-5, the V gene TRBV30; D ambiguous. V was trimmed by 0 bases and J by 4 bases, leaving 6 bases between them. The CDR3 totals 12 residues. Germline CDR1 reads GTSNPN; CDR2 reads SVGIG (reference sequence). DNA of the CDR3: TGTGCCTGGAGTGTAATAGGAGAGACCCAGTACTTC. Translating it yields CAWSVIGETQYF.

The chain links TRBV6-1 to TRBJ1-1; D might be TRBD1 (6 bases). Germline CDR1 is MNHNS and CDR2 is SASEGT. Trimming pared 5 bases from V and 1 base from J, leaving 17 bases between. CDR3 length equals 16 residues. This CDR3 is CASSKGVQGENTEAFF. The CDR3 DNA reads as TGTGCCAGCAGTAAAGGGGTACAGGGAGAGAACACTGAAGCTTTCTTT.

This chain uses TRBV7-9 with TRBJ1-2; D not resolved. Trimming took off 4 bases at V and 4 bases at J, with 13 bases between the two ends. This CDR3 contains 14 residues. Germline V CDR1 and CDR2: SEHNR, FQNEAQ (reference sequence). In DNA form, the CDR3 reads TGTGCCAGCAGCTCCGACACCACCCCCTATGGCTACACCTTC. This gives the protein CASSSDTTPYGYTF.

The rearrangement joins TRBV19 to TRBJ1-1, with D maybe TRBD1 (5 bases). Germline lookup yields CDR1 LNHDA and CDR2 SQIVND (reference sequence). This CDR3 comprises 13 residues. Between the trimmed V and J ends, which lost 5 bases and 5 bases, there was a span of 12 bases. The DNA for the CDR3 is TGTGCCAGTAGTGCCATCAAGGGGACTGAAGCTTTCTTT. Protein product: CASSAIKGTEAFF.

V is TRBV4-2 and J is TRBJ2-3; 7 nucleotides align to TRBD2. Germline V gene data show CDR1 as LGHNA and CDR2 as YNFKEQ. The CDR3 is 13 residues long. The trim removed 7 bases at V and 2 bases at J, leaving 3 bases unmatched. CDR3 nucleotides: TGTGCCAGCAAAGCGGGAAACACAGATACGCAGTATTTT. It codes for CASKAGNTDTQYF.

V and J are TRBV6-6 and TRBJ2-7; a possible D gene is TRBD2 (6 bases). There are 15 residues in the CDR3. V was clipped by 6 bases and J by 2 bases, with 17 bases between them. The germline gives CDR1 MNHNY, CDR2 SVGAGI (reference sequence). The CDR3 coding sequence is TGTGCCAGCAGCGATACCGGGACTGAAACCTACGAGCAGTACTTC. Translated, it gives CASSDTGTETYEQYF.

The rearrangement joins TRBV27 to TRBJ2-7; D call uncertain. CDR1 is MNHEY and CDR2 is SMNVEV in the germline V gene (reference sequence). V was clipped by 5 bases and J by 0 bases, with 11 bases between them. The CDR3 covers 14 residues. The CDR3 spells CASSEYSNSYEQYF. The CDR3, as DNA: TGTGCCAGCAGTGAGTACTCGAACTCCTACGAGCAGTACTTC.

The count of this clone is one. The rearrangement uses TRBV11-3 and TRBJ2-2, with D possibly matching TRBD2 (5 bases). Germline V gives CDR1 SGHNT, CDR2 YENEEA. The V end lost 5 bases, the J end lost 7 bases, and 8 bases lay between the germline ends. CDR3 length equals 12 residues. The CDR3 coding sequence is TGTGCCAGCAGCCCTCGGGACGGGGAGCTGTTTTTT. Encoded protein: CASSPRDGELFF.

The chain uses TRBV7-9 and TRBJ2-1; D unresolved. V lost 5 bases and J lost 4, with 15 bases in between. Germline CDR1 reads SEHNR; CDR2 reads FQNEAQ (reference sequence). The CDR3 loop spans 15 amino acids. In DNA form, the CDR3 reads TGTGCCAGCAGCCCAGTGAGGAGTTGGTACAATGAGCAGTTCTTC. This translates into CASSPVRSWYNEQFF.

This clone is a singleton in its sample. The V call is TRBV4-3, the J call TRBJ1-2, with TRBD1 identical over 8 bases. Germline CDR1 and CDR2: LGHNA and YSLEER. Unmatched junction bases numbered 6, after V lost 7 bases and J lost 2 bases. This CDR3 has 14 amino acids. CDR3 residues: CASTPAGGNYGYTF. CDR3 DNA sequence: TGCGCCAGCACACCTGCAGGGGGCAACTATGGCTACACCTTC.

For the CDR3, the DNA is TGTGCCAGCAGCTTAAGGGGAACAGGGGGATTGGGCGAGCAGTACTTC. Protein: CASSLRGTGGLGEQYF. The chain employs TRBV7-9 and TRBJ2-7; 8 nucleotides agree with TRBD1. After removal of 2 bases from V and 6 bases from J, the junction contained 12 bases not matched to a gene. The CDR3 consists of 16 residues. Germline lookup yields CDR1 SEHNR and CDR2 FQNEAQ (reference sequence).

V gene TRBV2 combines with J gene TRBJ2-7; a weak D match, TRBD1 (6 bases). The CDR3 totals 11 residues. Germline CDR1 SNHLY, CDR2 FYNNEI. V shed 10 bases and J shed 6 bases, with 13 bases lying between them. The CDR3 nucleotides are TGTGCCACCGAACAGGGAATCGAGCAGTACTTC. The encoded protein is CATEQGIEQYF.

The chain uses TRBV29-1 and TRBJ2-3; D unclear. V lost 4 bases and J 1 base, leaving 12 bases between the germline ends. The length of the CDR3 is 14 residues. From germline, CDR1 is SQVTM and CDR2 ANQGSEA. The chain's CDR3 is CSVVADLGTDTQYF. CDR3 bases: TGCAGCGTTGTGGCGGACCTCGGCACAGATACGCAGTATTTT.

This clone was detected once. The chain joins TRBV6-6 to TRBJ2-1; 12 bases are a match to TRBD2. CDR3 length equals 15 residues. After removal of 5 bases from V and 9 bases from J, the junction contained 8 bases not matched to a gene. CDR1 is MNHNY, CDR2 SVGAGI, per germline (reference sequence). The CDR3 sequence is CASSGSSGGAGEQFF. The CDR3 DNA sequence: TGTGCCAGCAGTGGCTCTAGCGGGGGGGCTGGTGAGCAGTTCTTC.

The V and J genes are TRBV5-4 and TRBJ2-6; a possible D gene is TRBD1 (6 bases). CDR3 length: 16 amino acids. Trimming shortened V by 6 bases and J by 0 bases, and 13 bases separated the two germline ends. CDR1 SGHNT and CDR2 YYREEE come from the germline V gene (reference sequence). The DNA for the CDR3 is TGTGCCAGCACCCTTGACAGGCCCTCTGGGGCCAACGTCCTGACTTTC. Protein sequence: CASTLDRPSGANVLTF.

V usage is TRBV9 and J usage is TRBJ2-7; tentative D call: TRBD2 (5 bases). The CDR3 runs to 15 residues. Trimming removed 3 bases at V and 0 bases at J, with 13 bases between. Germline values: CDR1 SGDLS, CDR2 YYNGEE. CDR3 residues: CASSAYTGSSYEQYF. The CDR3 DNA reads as TGTGCCAGCAGCGCCTATACGGGGAGCTCCTACGAGCAGTACTTC.

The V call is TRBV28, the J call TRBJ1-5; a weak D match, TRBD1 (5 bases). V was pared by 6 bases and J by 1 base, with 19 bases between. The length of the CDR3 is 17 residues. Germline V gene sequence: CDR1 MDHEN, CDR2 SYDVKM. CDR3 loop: CASSQPPRVRSNQPQHF. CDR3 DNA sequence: TGTGCCAGCAGCCAACCCCCCAGGGTGAGGAGCAATCAGCCCCAGCATTTT.

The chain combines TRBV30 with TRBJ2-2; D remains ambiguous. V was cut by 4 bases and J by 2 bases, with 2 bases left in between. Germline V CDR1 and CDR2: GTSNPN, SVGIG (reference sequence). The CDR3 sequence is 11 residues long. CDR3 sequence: CAWTNTGELFF. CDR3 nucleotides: TGTGCCTGGACAAACACCGGGGAGCTGTTTTTT.